Sequencing of this T cell receptor beta chain was carried out in a study of Tregs in tolerant kidney transplant recipients. Study outcomes and limitations: The most relevant donor-specific Treg TCRbeta repertoire apparently came from expansion with activated donor B cells. Validation in larger populations is needed because few patients were studied.

Data came from immunoSEQ multiplex PCR; TCRdb stores just in-frame clones and leaves some out. Here the sample spans about 120,000 clones, around nine tenths being singletons. Remarks on this clone: Its cognate antigen is unknown.

The CDR3 loop spans 18 amino acids. Trimming at V came to 1 base and at J to 4 bases, leaving 15 bases not matched to a gene. Germline CDR1 is LNHNV and CDR2 is YYDKDF (reference sequence). Material for sequencing was CD4+ T cells from blood. The V gene is TRBV15, the J gene TRBJ1-1, with 7 bases matching TRBD1. This sequence was found in a human donor in good health. In DNA form, the CDR3 reads TGTGCCACCAGCAGAGGAGTGAAGGGGGCGCGCCCCGGCACTGAAGCTTTCTTT. Protein: CATSRGVKGARPGTEAFF.